This T cell receptor (beta chain) was captured by sequencing in a study of blood T cell repertoires in COVID-19. Study information: Sites in the United States, Italy and Spain provided acute and convalescent COVID-19 samples.

Under the authors' procedure: Reference gene primer amplification in the assay estimated nucleated cell counts. Produced via immunoSEQ multiplex PCR; TCRdb's table is partial and in-frame only. V and J calls and clone size come straight from that table; D and trimming were deduced from the DNA. The sample includes fewer than 350,000 clones, 81% of them seen just once. The CDR3 is 14 amino acids. The ends were cut back, 3 bases at V and 0 bases at J, with 8 bases in the middle. Germline loops: CDR1 SGHAT, CDR2 FQNNGV. The rearrangement links TRBV11-2 to TRBJ2-5; maybe TRBD2 (6 bases). This clonotype was obtained from a woman aged 55-75 years with active or convalescent COVID-19. What was sequenced was peripheral blood. This CDR3 reads CASSLGLDQETQYF. The DNA of the CDR3 is TGTGCCAGCAGCTTGGGACTGGACCAAGAGACCCAGTACTTC. Drawing the rest from reference TRBV11-2 and TRBJ2-5, the complete variable domain is EAGVAQSPRYKIIEKRQSVAFWCNPISGHATLYWYQQILGQGPKLLIQFQNNGVVDDSQLPKDRFSAERLKGVDSTLKIQPAKLEDSAVYLCASSLGLDQETQYFGPGTRLLVL.